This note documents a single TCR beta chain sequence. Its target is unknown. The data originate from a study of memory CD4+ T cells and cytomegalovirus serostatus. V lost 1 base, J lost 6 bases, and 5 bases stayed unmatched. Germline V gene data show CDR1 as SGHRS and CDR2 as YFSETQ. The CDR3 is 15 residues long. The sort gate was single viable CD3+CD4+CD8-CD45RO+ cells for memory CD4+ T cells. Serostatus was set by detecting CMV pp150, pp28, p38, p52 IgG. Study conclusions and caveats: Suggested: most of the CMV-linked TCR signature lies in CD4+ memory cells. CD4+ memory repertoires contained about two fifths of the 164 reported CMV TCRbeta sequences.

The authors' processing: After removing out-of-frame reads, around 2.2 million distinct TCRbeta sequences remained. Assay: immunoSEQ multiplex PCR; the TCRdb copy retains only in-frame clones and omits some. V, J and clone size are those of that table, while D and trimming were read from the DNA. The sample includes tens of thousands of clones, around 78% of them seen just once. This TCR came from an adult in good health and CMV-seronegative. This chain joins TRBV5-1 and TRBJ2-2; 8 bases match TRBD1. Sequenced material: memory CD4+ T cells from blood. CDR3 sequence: CASSLPRGLSGELFF. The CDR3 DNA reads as TGCGCCAGCAGCTTGCCCAGGGGGCTATCCGGGGAGCTGTTTTTT.